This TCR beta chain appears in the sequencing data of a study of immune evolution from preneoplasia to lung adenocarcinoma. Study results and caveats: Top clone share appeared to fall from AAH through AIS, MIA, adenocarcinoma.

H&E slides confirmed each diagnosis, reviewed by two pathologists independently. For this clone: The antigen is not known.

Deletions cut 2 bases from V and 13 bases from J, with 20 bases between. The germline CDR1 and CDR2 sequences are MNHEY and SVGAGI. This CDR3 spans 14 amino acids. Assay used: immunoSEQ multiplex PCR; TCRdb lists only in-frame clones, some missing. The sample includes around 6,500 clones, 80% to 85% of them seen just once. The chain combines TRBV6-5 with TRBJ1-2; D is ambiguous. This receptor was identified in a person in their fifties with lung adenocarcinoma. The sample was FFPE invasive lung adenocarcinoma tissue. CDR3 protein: CASSYEGIEVVPTF. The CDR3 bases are TGTGCCAGCAGTTACGAAGGGATTGAAGTAGTACCCACCTTC.